This is a list of T cell receptor beta chains from one sample in a study of blood T cell repertoires in COVID-19. The protocol was immunoSEQ multiplex PCR, while the TCRdb copy is restricted to in-frame clones and leaves out a portion. The sample has approximately 190,000 clones; 82% are singletons. Sequencing used peripheral blood. Receptors were obtained from a human donor with acute or convalescent COVID-19. The donor label of this sample is uncertain. Each CDR3 is given with its conserved first and last residue. A D gene is named only where the DNA matches it firmly. Clone size is not always given. Where it is, it says once, few, many or a class for expanded clones.

v_call: TRBV7-3
clone_size: few
j_call: TRBJ2-5
d_call: TRBD2
cdr3_aa: CASSLTAGATQYF
cdr3_nt: TGTGCCAGCAGCTTAACGGCGGGAGCGACCCAGTACTTC

v_call: TRBV30
clone_size: .
j_call: TRBJ2-3
d_call: TRBD2
cdr3_aa: CAWDSGSFTDTQYF
cdr3_nt: TGTGCCTGGGATAGCGGGAGTTTCACAGATACGCAGTATTTT

v_call: TRBV7-8
clone_size: .
j_call: TRBJ1-4
d_call: .
cdr3_aa: CASSRTGDEKLFF
cdr3_nt: TGTGCCAGCAGCCGAACGGGAGATGAAAAACTGTTTTTT

v_call: TRBV2
clone_size: .
j_call: TRBJ1-2
d_call: .
cdr3_aa: CASSEALRDFYGYTF
cdr3_nt: TGTGCCAGCAGTGAAGCGCTTCGGGACTTTTATGGCTACACCTTC

v_call: TRBV5-1
clone_size: .
j_call: TRBJ1-1
d_call: .
cdr3_aa: CASRLQANTEAFF
cdr3_nt: TGCGCCAGCAGACTACAGGCGAACACTGAAGCTTTCTTT

v_call: TRBV28
clone_size: .
j_call: TRBJ2-5
d_call: .
cdr3_aa: CASSVLADQETQYF
cdr3_nt: TGTGCCAGCAGTGTCTTAGCAGACCAAGAGACCCAGTACTTC

v_call: TRBV6-2/TRBV6-3
clone_size: .
j_call: TRBJ2-7
d_call: TRBD2
cdr3_aa: CASSYSRLAGGLPFYEQYF
cdr3_nt: TGTGCCAGCAGTTACTCCCGACTAGCGGGAGGGCTCCCATTCTACGAGCAGTACTTC

v_call: TRBV6-6
clone_size: .
j_call: TRBJ2-7
d_call: TRBD2
cdr3_aa: CASTPSAASGSDEQYF
cdr3_nt: TGTGCCAGCACCCCCTCAGCGGCTAGCGGGAGTGACGAGCAGTACTTC

v_call: TRBV30
clone_size: once
j_call: TRBJ1-1
d_call: .
cdr3_aa: CAWNGGNTEAFF
cdr3_nt: TGTGCCTGGAACGGGGGGAACACTGAAGCTTTCTTT

v_call: TRBV4-2
clone_size: .
j_call: TRBJ2-7
d_call: TRBD2
cdr3_aa: CASSPTSGRFLEQYF
cdr3_nt: TGTGCCAGCAGCCCTACTAGCGGGAGATTTTTAGAGCAGTACTTC

v_call: TRBV27
clone_size: few
j_call: TRBJ1-2
d_call: .
cdr3_aa: CASSLRGDNYGYTF
cdr3_nt: TGTGCCAGCAGTTTAAGGGGCGATAACTATGGCTACACCTTC

v_call: TRBV18
clone_size: .
j_call: TRBJ2-7
d_call: TRBD1
cdr3_aa: CASSPNPGQGAYEQYF
cdr3_nt: TGTGCCAGCTCACCAAACCCGGGACAGGGTGCCTACGAGCAGTACTTC

v_call: TRBV28
clone_size: .
j_call: TRBJ2-7
d_call: .
cdr3_aa: CASSSQSYEQYF
cdr3_nt: TGTGCCAGCAGTTCCCAGTCCTACGAGCAGTACTTC

v_call: TRBV6-5
clone_size: .
j_call: TRBJ2-7
d_call: .
cdr3_aa: CASSYRRVDEQYF
cdr3_nt: TGTGCCAGCAGTTACCGGAGGGTGGACGAGCAGTACTTC

v_call: TRBV2
clone_size: .
j_call: TRBJ1-6
d_call: TRBD1
cdr3_aa: CASSGTGDSPLHF
cdr3_nt: TGTGCCAGCAGCGGGACAGGGGATTCACCCCTCCACTTT

v_call: TRBV28
clone_size: .
j_call: TRBJ2-7
d_call: TRBD2
cdr3_aa: CASRTSGNYEQYF
cdr3_nt: TGTGCCAGCAGGACTAGCGGGAACTACGAGCAGTACTTC

v_call: TRBV6-1
clone_size: .
j_call: TRBJ1-5
d_call: .
cdr3_aa: CASSEAGAYQPQHF
cdr3_nt: TGTGCCAGCAGTGAAGCCGGAGCATATCAGCCCCAGCATTTT

v_call: TRBV11-2
clone_size: .
j_call: TRBJ2-7
d_call: .
cdr3_aa: CASSLDSGRGYEQYF
cdr3_nt: TGTGCCAGCAGCTTAGATTCCGGCAGGGGCTACGAGCAGTACTTC

v_call: TRBV28
clone_size: .
j_call: TRBJ1-5
d_call: TRBD1
cdr3_aa: CASSTVWTGIQPQHF
cdr3_nt: TGTGCCAGCAGTACCGTGTGGACAGGGATTCAGCCCCAGCATTTT

v_call: TRBV19
clone_size: .
j_call: TRBJ1-5
d_call: .
cdr3_aa: CASSRTVNQPQHF
cdr3_nt: TGTGCCAGTAGTAGGACAGTGAATCAGCCCCAGCATTTT

v_call: TRBV5-1
clone_size: .
j_call: TRBJ1-1
d_call: .
cdr3_aa: CASSLADRTSTEAFF
cdr3_nt: TGCGCCAGCAGCTTGGCGGACCGGACAAGCACTGAAGCTTTCTTT

v_call: TRBV5-1
clone_size: .
j_call: TRBJ1-6
d_call: .
cdr3_aa: CASSPGPSGLNSPLHF
cdr3_nt: TGCGCCAGCAGCCCGGGACCTTCGGGACTAAATTCACCCCTCCACTTT

v_call: TRBV6-6
clone_size: once
j_call: TRBJ1-1
d_call: .
cdr3_aa: CASSPQGDRPYPEAFF
cdr3_nt: TGTGCCAGCAGTCCCCAAGGGGATCGGCCTTACCCTGAAGCTTTCTTT

v_call: TRBV12-3/TRBV12-4
clone_size: .
j_call: TRBJ1-3
d_call: .
cdr3_aa: CASSFGGTIYF
cdr3_nt: TGTGCCAGCAGTTTCGGGGGTACCATATATTTT

v_call: TRBV7-6
clone_size: .
j_call: TRBJ1-6
d_call: TRBD1
cdr3_aa: CASSRTGLSNNSPLHF
cdr3_nt: TGTGCCAGCAGTCGGACAGGGTTGAGCAATAATTCACCCCTCCACTTT

v_call: TRBV4-1
clone_size: .
j_call: TRBJ2-5
d_call: TRBD2
cdr3_aa: CASSQEGASGALTQYF
cdr3_nt: TGCGCCAGCAGCCAAGAAGGGGCTAGCGGGGCCTTGACCCAGTACTTC

v_call: TRBV27
clone_size: .
j_call: TRBJ1-4
d_call: .
cdr3_aa: CASSFWGRDNEKLFF
cdr3_nt: TGTGCCAGCAGTTTTTGGGGGCGCGATAATGAAAAACTGTTTTTT

v_call: TRBV5-1
clone_size: .
j_call: TRBJ2-5
d_call: TRBD1
cdr3_aa: CASSLGQGSGETQYF
cdr3_nt: TGCGCCAGCAGCTTAGGACAGGGTTCGGGGGAGACCCAGTACTTC